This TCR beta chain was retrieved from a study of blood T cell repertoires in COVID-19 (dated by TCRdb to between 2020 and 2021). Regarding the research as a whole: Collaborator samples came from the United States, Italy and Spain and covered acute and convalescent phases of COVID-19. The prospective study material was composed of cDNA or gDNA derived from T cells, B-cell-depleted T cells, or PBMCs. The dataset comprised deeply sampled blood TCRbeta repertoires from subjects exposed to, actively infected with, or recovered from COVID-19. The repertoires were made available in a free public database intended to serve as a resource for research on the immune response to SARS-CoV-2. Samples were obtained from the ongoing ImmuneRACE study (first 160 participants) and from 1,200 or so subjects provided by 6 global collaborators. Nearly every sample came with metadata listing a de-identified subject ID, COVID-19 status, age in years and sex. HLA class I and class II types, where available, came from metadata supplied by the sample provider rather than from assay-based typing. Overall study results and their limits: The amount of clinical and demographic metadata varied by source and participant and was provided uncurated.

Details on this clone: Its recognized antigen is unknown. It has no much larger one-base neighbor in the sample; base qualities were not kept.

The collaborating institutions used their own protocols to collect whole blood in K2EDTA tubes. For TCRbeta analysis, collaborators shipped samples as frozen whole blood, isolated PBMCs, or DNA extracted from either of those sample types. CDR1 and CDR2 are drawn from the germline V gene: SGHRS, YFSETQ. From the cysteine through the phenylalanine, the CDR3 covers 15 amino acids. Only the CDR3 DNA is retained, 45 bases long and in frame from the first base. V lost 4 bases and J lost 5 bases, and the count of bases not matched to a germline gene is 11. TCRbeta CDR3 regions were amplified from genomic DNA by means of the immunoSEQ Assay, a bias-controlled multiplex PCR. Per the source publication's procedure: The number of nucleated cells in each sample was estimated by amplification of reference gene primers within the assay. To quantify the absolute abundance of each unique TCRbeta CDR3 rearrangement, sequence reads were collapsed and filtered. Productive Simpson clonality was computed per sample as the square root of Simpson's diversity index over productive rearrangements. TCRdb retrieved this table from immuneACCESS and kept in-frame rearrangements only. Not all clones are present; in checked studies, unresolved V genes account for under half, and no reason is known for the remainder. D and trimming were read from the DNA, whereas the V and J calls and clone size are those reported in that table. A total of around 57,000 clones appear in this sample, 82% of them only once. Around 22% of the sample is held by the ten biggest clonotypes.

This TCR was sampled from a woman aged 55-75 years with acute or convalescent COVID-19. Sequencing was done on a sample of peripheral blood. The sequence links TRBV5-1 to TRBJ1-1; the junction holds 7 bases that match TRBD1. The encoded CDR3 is CASSGGTEIRTEAFF. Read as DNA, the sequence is TGCGCCAGCAGCGGGGGGACAGAAATCAGGACTGAAGCTTTCTTT.